The 19 T cell receptor beta chains below were found in one sample sequenced in a study of T cell repertoires in cytomegalovirus infection. TCRdb re-derived calls from the reads in MiXCR, one entry per CDR3 protein. The sample includes 230,000 or so distinct CDR3 sequences, over 15% of them seen just once. Sequencing input: CD8+ T cells from PBMCs. The receptors were sampled from a human donor in good health (CMV status not recorded). Some clones in this sample may be carry-over from other donors' samples.

Here the CDR3 reads CASSPRVPATNEKLFF. The CDR3 DNA reads TGTGCCAGCTCACCACGCGTCCCCGCAACTAATGAAAAACTGTTTTTT. V usage is TRBV18 and J usage is TRBJ1-4; D gene ambiguous. Germline CDR1 KGHSH, CDR2 LQKENI. This CDR3 contains 16 residues. V gave up 1 base and J gave up 0 bases, with 9 bases separating them.

The V and J genes are TRBV20-1 and TRBJ1-5; tentatively, D is TRBD1 (5 bases). CDR3 length: 16 amino acids. The V end was cut by 5 bases, the J end by 5 bases, with 22 bases between. Germline values: CDR1 DFQATT, CDR2 SNEGSKA (reference sequence). In nucleotides, the CDR3 is TGCAGTGCTGGAGCGGACACCGGACCCAGGGATCAGCCCCAGCATTTT. Residues: CSAGADTGPRDQPQHF.

About this clonotype itself: An end of the junction differs from the germline gene, which may be a read error. This chain uses TRBV5-6 with TRBJ2-5; 7 nucleotides align to TRBD1. This CDR3 is built from 15 residues. Germline-derived CDR1 and CDR2 are SGHDT and YYEEEE. CDR3 sequence (DNA): TGTGCCAGCAGCTCCAACAGGGGACCCTGGGAGACCCGGTACTTC. It is translated as CASSSNRGPWETRYF.

This clonotype was counted ten times or more. The chain combines TRBV7-2 with TRBJ2-5, with D perhaps given as TRBD1 or TRBD2 (5 bases each). Per germline, CDR1 SGHTA and CDR2 FQGNSA. CDR3 length: 17 residues. With 5 bases removed from V and 4 bases from J, the gap between germline ends came to 23 bases. For the CDR3, the DNA is TGTGCCAGCAGCCCAGTAGACATCCTGAGGGGTCGAGAGACCCAGTACTTC. Protein product: CASSPVDILRGRETQYF.

This chain connects TRBV7-9 to TRBJ2-5; tentatively, D is TRBD2 (6 bases). The V gene lost 5 bases and the J gene lost 5 bases, with 18 bases spanning the gap. The CDR3 spans 15 residues. Germline lookup yields CDR1 SEHNR and CDR2 FQNEAQ (reference sequence). CDR3 coding DNA: TGTGCCAGCAGCCGTCTCCGGGGGAGAGGTGAGACCCAGTACTTC. Translated, it gives CASSRLRGRGETQYF.

This clonotype showed up many times. V is TRBV7-2 and J is TRBJ2-5; 7 bases fit TRBD1. CDR3 length equals 14 residues. Germline V gene sequence: CDR1 SGHTA, CDR2 FQGNSA. Trimming took 5 bases from V and 5 from J; bases not matched to a gene: 8. This CDR3 is CASSLNRGRETQYF. The CDR3 DNA sequence: TGTGCCAGCAGCCTAAACAGGGGCCGGGAGACCCAGTACTTC.

This clonotype was observed many times. The chain is built from TRBV11-3 and TRBJ2-7; no definite D call. The V end was cut by 5 bases, the J end by 2 bases, with 13 bases between. The germline gives CDR1 SGHNT, CDR2 YENEEA. The CDR3 is 14 amino acids. In nucleotides, the CDR3 is TGTGCCAGCAGCCCGGCACACAAACCCTACGAGCAGTACTTC. Translation gives CASSPAHKPYEQYF.

This clonotype showed up just a few times. The genes are TRBV27 and TRBJ1-5; the match to TRBD1 covers 7 bases. This CDR3 has 15 residues. Germline V gene data show CDR1 as MNHEY and CDR2 as SMNVEV (reference sequence). V lost 5 bases to trimming and J lost 9 bases; unmatched junction nucleotides: 13. In DNA form, the CDR3 reads TGTGCCAGCAGTCCGTGGGACAGCCCGGGAGGGCCCCAGCATTTT. Protein product: CASSPWDSPGGPQHF.

This chain connects TRBV18 to TRBJ2-1; D gene unclear. Germline assignment: CDR1 KGHSH and CDR2 LQKENI. With 2 bases removed from V and 7 bases from J, the gap between germline ends came to 3 bases. The CDR3 sequence is 11 residues long. Written as DNA, the CDR3 is TGTGCCAGCTCACCAACGAATGAGCAGTTCTTC. Translated: CASSPTNEQFF.

This clonotype was picked up a small number of times. The chain combines TRBV28 with TRBJ2-5; 8 nucleotides match TRBD1. V shed 6 bases and J 2 bases; nucleotides not matched to a gene: 5. The V gene's germline CDR1 is MDHEN and CDR2 SYDVKM. The CDR3 contains 14 residues. The CDR3 region has the DNA TGTGCCAGCAGCCCTCGGACAGGGCAAGAGACCCAGTACTTC. Translating gives CASSPRTGQETQYF.

The V gene is TRBV6-5, the J gene TRBJ2-5, with 7 bases that match TRBD2. Trimming at V came to 2 bases and at J to 5 bases, leaving 11 bases not matched to a gene. Germline V gene lookup returns CDR1 MNHEY and CDR2 SVGAGI. The CDR3 spans 16 residues. The CDR3 protein is CASSYAGQPGGETQYF. For the CDR3, the DNA is TGTGCCAGCAGTTACGCCGGACAACCCGGGGGGGAGACCCAGTACTTC.

This clonotype occurred a few times. V usage is TRBV7-1 and J usage is TRBJ2-7; 13 bases align to TRBD2. TRBV7-1 is assigned to the ORF class and has an uncertain function. The CDR3 contains 16 residues. The junction had 4 bases not matched to a gene; V was cut back by 3 bases and J by 2 bases. CDR3 nucleotide sequence: TGTGCCAGCAGCTCGACGACTAGCGGGGGGACCTACGAGCAGTACTTC. Translation: CASSSTTSGGTYEQYF.

This clonotype was recorded many times. The chain carries TRBV5-6 and TRBJ1-1; D unresolved. This CDR3 region has 13 residues. The V gene's germline CDR1 is SGHDT and CDR2 YYEEEE. V was pared by 5 bases and J by 3 bases, with 11 bases between. The CDR3, as DNA: TGTGCCAGCAGGATCGACGGCCACACTGAAGCTTTCTTT. Its translation: CASRIDGHTEAFF.

The sample holds many counts of this clonotype. This chain joins TRBV10-3 and TRBJ2-1; D call uncertain. V lost 4 bases to trimming and J lost 5 bases, with 9 bases between them. CDR1 is ENHRY and CDR2 is SYGVKD in the germline V gene. This CDR3 comprises 13 residues. The CDR3 DNA follows: TGTGCCATCAGTGGCGACACCAACAATGAGCAGTTCTTC. Translation gives CAISGDTNNEQFF.

Comments on this clonotype: A read error may explain this, as a much larger clone is one base away. The rearrangement joins TRBV11-3 to TRBJ1-1; D call uncertain. The ends were cut back, 6 bases at V and 1 base at J, with 15 bases in the middle. The CDR3 has 15 residues. In germline, CDR1 is SGHNT, CDR2 YENEEA. Here the CDR3 reads CASRRSKGKNTEAFF. In nucleotides, the CDR3 is TGTGCCAGCAGAAGAAGCAAGGGCAAGAACACTGAAGCTTTCTTT.

The V and J genes are TRBV7-3 and TRBJ2-1; D is perhaps TRBD1 (5 bases). The CDR3 has 14 amino acids. CDR1 and CDR2 (germline): SGHTA, FQGTGA. Trimming cost V 1 base and J 7 bases, with 11 bases left between them. The CDR3 here is CASSLRQSNNEQFF. In DNA form, the CDR3 reads TGTGCCAGCAGCTTAAGACAGAGTAATAATGAGCAGTTCTTC. Looking up the rest from reference TRBV7-3 and TRBJ2-1 gives the full variable domain: GAGVSQTPSNKVTEKGKYVELRCDPISGHTALYWYRQSLGQGPEFLIYFQGTGAADDSGLPNDRFFAVRPEGSVSTLKIQRTERGDSAVYLCASSLRQSNNEQFFGPGTRLTVL.

The table lists this clonotype with many counts. The V and J genes are TRBV7-6 and TRBJ1-2; 8 nucleotides agree with TRBD1. Trimming cost V 5 bases and J 2 bases; bases outside gene matches: 1. The CDR3 spans 13 residues. CDR1 SGHVS and CDR2 FNYEAQ come from the germline V gene. CDR3 sequence: CASSDRGNYGYTF. The CDR3 DNA reads as TGTGCCAGCAGCGACAGGGGAAACTATGGCTACACCTTC.

This clonotype has at least ten counts. The V call is TRBV28, the J call TRBJ1-2; D uncertain. Trimming took 0 bases from V and 6 from J, leaving 5 bases between them. The CDR3 runs to 12 residues. Germline loops: CDR1 MDHEN, CDR2 SYDVKM. The CDR3 spells CASSLWRDGYTF. CDR3 in DNA: TGTGCCAGCAGTTTATGGCGGGATGGCTACACCTTC.

This clonotype was picked up a small number of times. This rearrangement joins TRBV12-5 to TRBJ1-1, with TRBD1 matching over 7 bases. Germline CDR1 LGHNT, CDR2 FRNRAP. The trim removed 7 bases at V and 8 bases at J, leaving 7 bases unmatched. CDR3 length: 12 amino acids. CDR3 region: CASALKQGEAFF. CDR3 in DNA: TGTGCTAGTGCGCTCAAACAGGGGGAAGCTTTCTTT.